The rows below give T cell receptor beta chains drawn from one sample of a study of blood T cell repertoires in COVID-19. Some clones are missing from TCRdb's copy, which holds only in-frame ones; the method was immunoSEQ multiplex PCR. The sample has roughly 320,000 clones; roughly 91% are singletons. The material sequenced was peripheral blood. These receptors came from a woman aged 25 to 39 with COVID-19, enrolled during active disease. Both conserved end residues are part of each CDR3. Fields, in order: V gene, clone size, CDR3 length, D gene, J gene, CDR3 protein, CDR3 DNA. A D gene is named only where the DNA matches it firmly. The size entry is marked missing in some rows and otherwise reads once, few, many or a size class.

V gene: TRBV24-1
clone size: -
CDR3 length: 15
D gene: TRBD1
J gene: TRBJ1-4
CDR3 protein: CATSYGTGPNEKLFF
CDR3 DNA: TGTGCCACCAGTTACGGGACAGGGCCTAATGAAAAACTGTTTTTT

V gene: TRBV4-1
clone size: -
CDR3 length: 15
D gene: -
J gene: TRBJ1-5
CDR3 protein: CASSPPGLGGQPQHF
CDR3 DNA: TGCGCCAGCAGCCCACCGGGCCTCGGGGGACAGCCCCAGCATTTT

V gene: TRBV5-1
clone size: -
CDR3 length: 16
D gene: -
J gene: TRBJ1-1
CDR3 protein: CASSLAQGALYTEAFF
CDR3 DNA: TGCGCCAGCAGCTTGGCCCAAGGGGCCCTCTACACTGAAGCTTTCTTT

V gene: TRBV11-2
clone size: -
CDR3 length: 15
D gene: TRBD1
J gene: TRBJ1-3
CDR3 protein: CASSPDRVSGNTIYF
CDR3 DNA: TGTGCCAGCAGCCCTGACAGGGTCTCTGGAAACACCATATATTTT

V gene: TRBV12-3/TRBV12-4
clone size: -
CDR3 length: 12
D gene: -
J gene: TRBJ2-1
CDR3 protein: CASTPGSDEQFF
CDR3 DNA: TGTGCCAGCACGCCGGGGAGTGATGAGCAGTTCTTC

V gene: TRBV6-1
clone size: -
CDR3 length: 13
D gene: -
J gene: TRBJ1-6
CDR3 protein: CASSESPIEALHF
CDR3 DNA: TGTGCCAGCAGTGAATCCCCCATTGAGGCCCTCCACTTT

V gene: TRBV19
clone size: -
CDR3 length: 14
D gene: -
J gene: TRBJ1-4
CDR3 protein: CASKGEQAASGLFF
CDR3 DNA: TGTGCCAGTAAAGGAGAACAGGCCGCATCTGGGCTGTTTTTT

V gene: TRBV7-2
clone size: -
CDR3 length: 14
D gene: TRBD1
J gene: TRBJ2-7
CDR3 protein: CASSTAGTVYEQYF
CDR3 DNA: TGTGCCAGCAGCACAGCCGGGACAGTCTACGAGCAGTACTTC

V gene: TRBV4-2
clone size: -
CDR3 length: 14
D gene: -
J gene: TRBJ2-7
CDR3 protein: CASSMGRDSYEQYF
CDR3 DNA: TGTGCCAGCAGCATGGGCAGAGATTCCTACGAGCAGTACTTC

V gene: TRBV3-1/TRBV3-2
clone size: -
CDR3 length: 16
D gene: -
J gene: TRBJ1-3
CDR3 protein: CASSQGVRGAGNTIYF
CDR3 DNA: TGTGCCAGCAGCCAAGGGGTACGGGGGGCTGGAAACACCATATATTTT

V gene: TRBV7-9
clone size: few
CDR3 length: 15
D gene: -
J gene: TRBJ1-4
CDR3 protein: CASSSQQGLNEKLFF
CDR3 DNA: TGTGCCAGCAGCTCCCAACAGGGCCTTAATGAAAAACTGTTTTTT

V gene: TRBV12-3/TRBV12-4
clone size: -
CDR3 length: 10
D gene: -
J gene: TRBJ1-1
CDR3 protein: CATARRTAFF
CDR3 DNA: TGTGCCACCGCGAGAAGAACAGCTTTCTTT

V gene: TRBV12-3/TRBV12-4
clone size: -
CDR3 length: 13
D gene: -
J gene: TRBJ1-1
CDR3 protein: CASSLGRGNEAFF
CDR3 DNA: TGTGCCAGCAGTTTAGGCAGGGGAAATGAAGCTTTCTTT

V gene: TRBV5-1
clone size: -
CDR3 length: 16
D gene: -
J gene: TRBJ2-1
CDR3 protein: CASSLGAGTGDNEQFF
CDR3 DNA: TGCGCCAGCAGCTTGGGGGCCGGGACGGGGGACAATGAGCAGTTCTTC

V gene: TRBV27
clone size: -
CDR3 length: 13
D gene: -
J gene: TRBJ2-5
CDR3 protein: CASSLEVGETQYF
CDR3 DNA: TGTGCCAGCAGTTTAGAGGTTGGGGAGACCCAGTACTTC

V gene: TRBV19
clone size: -
CDR3 length: 18
D gene: TRBD2
J gene: TRBJ2-2
CDR3 protein: CASSIGASGGAYTGELFF
CDR3 DNA: TGTGCCAGTAGTATAGGTGCTAGCGGGGGGGCGTACACCGGGGAGCTGTTTTTT

V gene: TRBV30
clone size: -
CDR3 length: 13
D gene: -
J gene: TRBJ1-6
CDR3 protein: CALEGSYNSPLHF
CDR3 DNA: TGTGCCCTCGAGGGAAGCTATAATTCACCCCTCCACTTT

V gene: TRBV27
clone size: -
CDR3 length: 14
D gene: TRBD1
J gene: TRBJ2-3
CDR3 protein: CASRDRAYTDTQYF
CDR3 DNA: TGTGCCAGCCGGGACAGGGCCTACACAGATACGCAGTATTTT

V gene: TRBV7-2
clone size: -
CDR3 length: 15
D gene: -
J gene: TRBJ1-4
CDR3 protein: CASSLEGRAIEKLFF
CDR3 DNA: TGTGCCAGCAGCTTAGAAGGCAGGGCGATAGAAAAACTGTTTTTT

V gene: TRBV30
clone size: once
CDR3 length: 18
D gene: -
J gene: TRBJ1-2
CDR3 protein: CAWSRSSYGDRREDGYTF
CDR3 DNA: TGTGCCTGGAGTCGGTCCTCCTATGGAGACCGAAGGGAGGATGGCTACACCTTC

V gene: TRBV4-1
clone size: -
CDR3 length: 17
D gene: -
J gene: TRBJ2-3
CDR3 protein: CASSQHPDGGGLNTQYF
CDR3 DNA: TGCGCCAGCAGCCAACACCCAGATGGGGGGGGCCTAAATACGCAGTATTTT

V gene: TRBV6-5
clone size: -
CDR3 length: 15
D gene: -
J gene: TRBJ2-5
CDR3 protein: CASSYSQNSWETQYF
CDR3 DNA: TGTGCCAGCAGTTACTCTCAGAATAGCTGGGAGACCCAGTACTTC

V gene: TRBV2
clone size: -
CDR3 length: 11
D gene: TRBD1
J gene: TRBJ1-2
CDR3 protein: CASIGQGVYTF
CDR3 DNA: TGTGCCAGCATAGGACAGGGAGTCTACACCTTC

V gene: TRBV11-2
clone size: -
CDR3 length: 15
D gene: TRBD2
J gene: TRBJ2-5
CDR3 protein: CASSPQGVAGETQYF
CDR3 DNA: TGTGCCAGCAGCCCCCAAGGGGTAGCGGGGGAGACCCAGTACTTC

V gene: TRBV4-1
clone size: -
CDR3 length: 15
D gene: TRBD2
J gene: TRBJ2-2
CDR3 protein: CASSHNEGGPGELFF
CDR3 DNA: TGCGCCAGCAGCCATAACGAGGGAGGGCCCGGGGAGCTGTTTTTT

V gene: TRBV13
clone size: -
CDR3 length: 16
D gene: TRBD2
J gene: TRBJ2-3
CDR3 protein: CASSLRFGGAADTQYF
CDR3 DNA: TGTGCCAGCAGCTTAAGGTTCGGGGGGGCGGCAGATACGCAGTATTTT

V gene: TRBV2
clone size: -
CDR3 length: 15
D gene: TRBD1
J gene: TRBJ1-4
CDR3 protein: CASNYRGATNEKLFF
CDR3 DNA: TGTGCCAGCAACTACAGGGGGGCAACTAATGAAAAACTGTTTTTT

V gene: TRBV4-1
clone size: -
CDR3 length: 15
D gene: -
J gene: TRBJ2-1
CDR3 protein: CASRGGVGRYNEQFF
CDR3 DNA: TGCGCCAGCAGGGGCGGGGTTGGCAGATACAATGAGCAGTTCTTC

V gene: TRBV3-1/TRBV3-2
clone size: -
CDR3 length: 13
D gene: -
J gene: TRBJ1-2
CDR3 protein: CASSQGTDHGYTF
CDR3 DNA: TGTGCCAGCAGCCAAGGGACAGACCATGGCTACACCTTC

V gene: TRBV28
clone size: once
CDR3 length: 15
D gene: TRBD1
J gene: TRBJ1-1
CDR3 protein: CASSLSAGGNTEAFF
CDR3 DNA: TGTGCCAGCAGTTTATCCGCAGGGGGGAACACTGAAGCTTTCTTT

V gene: TRBV3-1/TRBV3-2
clone size: -
CDR3 length: 14
D gene: -
J gene: TRBJ2-1
CDR3 protein: CASSQATGYHEQFF
CDR3 DNA: TGTGCCAGCAGCCAAGCAACAGGGTACCATGAGCAGTTCTTC

V gene: TRBV5-1
clone size: -
CDR3 length: 14
D gene: -
J gene: TRBJ1-4
CDR3 protein: CASSFEQGREKLFF
CDR3 DNA: TGCGCCAGCAGCTTTGAGCAGGGTCGCGAAAAACTGTTTTTT

V gene: TRBV3-1/TRBV3-2
clone size: -
CDR3 length: 17
D gene: -
J gene: TRBJ2-2
CDR3 protein: CASSQDYEGVGTGELFF
CDR3 DNA: TGTGCCAGCAGCCAAGATTATGAGGGAGTTGGCACCGGGGAGCTGTTTTTT

V gene: TRBV6-4
clone size: -
CDR3 length: 11
D gene: -
J gene: TRBJ1-2
CDR3 protein: CASKGPYGYTF
CDR3 DNA: TGTGCCAGCAAGGGGCCCTATGGCTACACCTTC

V gene: TRBV4-1
clone size: few
CDR3 length: 22
D gene: TRBD1
J gene: TRBJ2-6
CDR3 protein: CASSQREERTGGAGSGANVLTF
CDR3 DNA: TGCGCCAGCAGCCAAAGAGAGGAAAGGACAGGGGGGGCCGGATCTGGGGCCAACGTCCTGACTTTC